The sequence of this TCR beta chain was determined in a study of response to subunit inactivated influenza vaccine. CDR3 length equals 14 residues. Trimming took 3 bases from V and 6 from J, leaving 10 bases between them. CDR1 is KGHDR, CDR2 SFDVKD, per germline. With respect to this clonotype: The target antigen is unknown.

TCRdb itself ran the RT-PCR reads through MiXCR, one entry per CDR3 protein. The table has 500,000 or so distinct CDR3 sequences, about 15% seen once. Findings and limits, study-wide: After each seasonal influenza vaccination, few new T cells are recruited, the authors suggested.

This sequence was found in a man aged 50 to 69 who received an inactivated influenza vaccine. The chain links TRBV24-1 to TRBJ2-2; weak D call: TRBD2 (5 bases). The source material was CD4+ T cells sorted from PBMCs, sampled 23 months after vaccination. The DNA of the CDR3 is TGTGCCACCAGTGATCCGGGAATAGCCGGGGAGCTGTTTTTT. Residues: CATSDPGIAGELFF.